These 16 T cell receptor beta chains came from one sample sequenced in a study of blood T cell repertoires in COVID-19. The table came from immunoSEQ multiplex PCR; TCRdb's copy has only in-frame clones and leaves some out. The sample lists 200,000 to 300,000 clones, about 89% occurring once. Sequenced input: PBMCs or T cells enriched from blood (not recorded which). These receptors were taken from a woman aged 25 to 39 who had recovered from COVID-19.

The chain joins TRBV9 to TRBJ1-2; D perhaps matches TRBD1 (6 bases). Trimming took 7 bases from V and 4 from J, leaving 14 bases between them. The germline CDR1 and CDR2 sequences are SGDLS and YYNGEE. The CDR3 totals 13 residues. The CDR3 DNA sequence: TGTGCCAGCGGCAGGGAGGGGGGCTATGGCTACACCTTC. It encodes CASGREGGYGYTF. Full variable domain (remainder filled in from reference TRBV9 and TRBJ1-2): DSGVTQTPKHLITATGQRVTLRCSPRSGDLSVYWYQQSLDQGLQFLIQYYNGEERAKGNILERFSAQQFPDLHSELNLSSLELGDSALYFCASGREGGYGYTFGSGTRLTVV.

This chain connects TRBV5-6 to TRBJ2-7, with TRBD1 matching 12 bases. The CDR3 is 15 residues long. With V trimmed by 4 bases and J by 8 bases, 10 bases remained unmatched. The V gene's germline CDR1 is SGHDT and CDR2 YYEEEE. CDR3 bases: TGTGCCAGCAGCGGGACAGGGGGCCTTTCCGCGAAGCAGTACTTC. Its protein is CASSGTGGLSAKQYF.

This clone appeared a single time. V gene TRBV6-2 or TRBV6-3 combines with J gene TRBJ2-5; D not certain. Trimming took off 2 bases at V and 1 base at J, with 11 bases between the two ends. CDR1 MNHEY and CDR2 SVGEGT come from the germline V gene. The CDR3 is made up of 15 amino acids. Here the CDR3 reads CASSYGGTSQETQYF. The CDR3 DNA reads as TGTGCCAGCAGTTACGGCGGCACGAGCCAAGAGACCCAGTACTTC.

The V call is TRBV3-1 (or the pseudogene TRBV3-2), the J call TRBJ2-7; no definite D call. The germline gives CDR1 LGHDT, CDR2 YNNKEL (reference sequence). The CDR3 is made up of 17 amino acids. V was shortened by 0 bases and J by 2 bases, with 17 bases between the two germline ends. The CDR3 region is CASSQDTWARSTYEQYF. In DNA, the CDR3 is TGTGCCAGCAGCCAAGATACATGGGCTCGGTCCACCTACGAGCAGTACTTC.

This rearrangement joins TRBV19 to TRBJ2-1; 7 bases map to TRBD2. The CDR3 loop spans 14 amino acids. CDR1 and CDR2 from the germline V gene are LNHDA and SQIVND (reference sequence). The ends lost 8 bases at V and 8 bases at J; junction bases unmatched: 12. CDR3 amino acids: CASGGGRANYEQFF. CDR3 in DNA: TGTGCCAGTGGGGGAGGGAGGGCCAACTATGAGCAGTTCTTC.

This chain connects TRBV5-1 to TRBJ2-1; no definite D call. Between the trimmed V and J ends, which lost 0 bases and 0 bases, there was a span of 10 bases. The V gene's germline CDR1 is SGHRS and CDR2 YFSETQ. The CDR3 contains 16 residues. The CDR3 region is CASSLGGTRSYNEQFF. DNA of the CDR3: TGCGCCAGCAGCTTGGGAGGCACCCGCTCCTACAATGAGCAGTTCTTC.

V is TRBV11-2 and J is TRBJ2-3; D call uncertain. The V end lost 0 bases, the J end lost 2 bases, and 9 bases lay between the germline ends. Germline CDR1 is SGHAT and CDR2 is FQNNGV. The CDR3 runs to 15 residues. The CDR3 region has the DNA TGTGCCAGCAGCTTAGATAACAGATTCACAGATACGCAGTATTTT. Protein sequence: CASSLDNRFTDTQYF.

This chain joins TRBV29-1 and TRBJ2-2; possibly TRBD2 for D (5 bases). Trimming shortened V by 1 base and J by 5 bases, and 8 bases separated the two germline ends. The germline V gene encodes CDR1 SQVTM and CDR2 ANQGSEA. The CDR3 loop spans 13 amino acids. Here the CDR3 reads CSVEGWRTGELFF. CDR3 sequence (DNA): TGCAGCGTTGAAGGGTGGAGGACCGGGGAGCTGTTTTTT.

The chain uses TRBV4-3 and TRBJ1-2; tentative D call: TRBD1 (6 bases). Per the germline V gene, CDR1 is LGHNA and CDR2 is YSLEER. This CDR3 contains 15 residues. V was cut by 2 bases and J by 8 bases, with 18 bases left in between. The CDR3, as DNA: TGCGCCAGCAGCCAAATACAGGGATCGTCGGGGGGCTACACCTTC. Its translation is CASSQIQGSSGGYTF.

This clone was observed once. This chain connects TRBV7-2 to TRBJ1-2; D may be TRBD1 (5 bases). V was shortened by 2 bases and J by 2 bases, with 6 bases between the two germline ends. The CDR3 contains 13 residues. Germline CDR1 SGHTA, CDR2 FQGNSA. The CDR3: CASSLQGNYGYTF. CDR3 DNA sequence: TGTGCCAGCAGCTTACAGGGCAACTATGGCTACACCTTC.

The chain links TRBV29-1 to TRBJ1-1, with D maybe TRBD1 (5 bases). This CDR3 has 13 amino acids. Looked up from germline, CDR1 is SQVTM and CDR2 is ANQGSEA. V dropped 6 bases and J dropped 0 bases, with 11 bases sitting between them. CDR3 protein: CSVLTAMNTEAFF. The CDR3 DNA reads TGCAGCGTACTGACAGCCATGAACACTGAAGCTTTCTTT.

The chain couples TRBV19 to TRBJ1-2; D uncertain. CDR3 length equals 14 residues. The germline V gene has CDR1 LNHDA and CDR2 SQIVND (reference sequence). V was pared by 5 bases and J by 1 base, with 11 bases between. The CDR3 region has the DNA TGTGCCAGTAGTCAACGTCAGTTTAACTATGGCTACACCTTC. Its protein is CASSQRQFNYGYTF.

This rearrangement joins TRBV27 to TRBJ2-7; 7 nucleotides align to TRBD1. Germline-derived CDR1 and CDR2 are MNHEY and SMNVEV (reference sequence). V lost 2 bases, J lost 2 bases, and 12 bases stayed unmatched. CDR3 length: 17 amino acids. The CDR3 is CASSLIGSRQGTYEQYF. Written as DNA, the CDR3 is TGTGCCAGCAGTTTAATAGGCTCCCGACAGGGTACCTACGAGCAGTACTTC.

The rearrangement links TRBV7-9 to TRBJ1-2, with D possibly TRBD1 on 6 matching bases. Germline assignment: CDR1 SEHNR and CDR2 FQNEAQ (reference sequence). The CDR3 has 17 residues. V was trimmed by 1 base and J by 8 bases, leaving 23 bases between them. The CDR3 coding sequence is TGTGCCAGCAGCTTAGGCGGGGGCCGCAACCCTATTGCGGGCTACACCTTC. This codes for CASSLGGGRNPIAGYTF.

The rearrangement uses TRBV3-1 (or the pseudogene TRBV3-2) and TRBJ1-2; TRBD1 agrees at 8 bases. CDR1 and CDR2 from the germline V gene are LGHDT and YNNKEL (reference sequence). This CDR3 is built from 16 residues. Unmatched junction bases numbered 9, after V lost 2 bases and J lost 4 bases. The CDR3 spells CASSQRDRGVSYGYTF. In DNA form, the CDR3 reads TGTGCCAGCAGCCAAAGAGACAGGGGAGTTAGCTATGGCTACACCTTC.

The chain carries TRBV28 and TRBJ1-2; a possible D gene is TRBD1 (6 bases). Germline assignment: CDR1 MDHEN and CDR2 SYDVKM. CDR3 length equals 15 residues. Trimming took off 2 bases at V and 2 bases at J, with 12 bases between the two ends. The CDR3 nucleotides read TGTGCCAGCAGTTTAGTCAGGGGCGCAAACTATGGCTACACCTTC. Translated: CASSLVRGANYGYTF.